The text below deals with one TCR beta chain. Antigen: not known. The length of the CDR3 is 13 residues. V lost 4 bases, J lost 2 bases, and 7 bases lay in between. Germline values: CDR1 SGHAT, CDR2 FQNNGV. Expressed TCRB transcripts were sequenced, since all the RNA that had been isolated was reverse transcribed. The study sequenced naive, central memory and regulatory T cell samples to an average of about 3.9 million reads. Profiling relied on immunoSEQ multiplex PCR, and the TCRdb table lists in-frame clones only, not all of them. The sample shows hundreds of thousands of clones, roughly two thirds of them seen only once. The data derive from a study of beta chain features in type 1 diabetes. Study context: Summed over all samples, the examined sorted cells came to roughly 110,000,000. The study's findings and limits: Healthy donors had naive, central memory and Treg TCRB repertoires that appeared less similar than those seen among patients.

This rearrangement joins TRBV11-2 to TRBJ2-3; no reliable D call. This TCR derives from a man aged 25-45 years in good health. The material sequenced was naive CD4+ T cells from blood. CDR3 sequence (DNA): TGTGCCAGCAGCTGGGCGCCCACAGATACGCAGTATTTT. It encodes CASSWAPTDTQYF. Full variable domain (remainder filled in from reference TRBV11-2 and TRBJ2-3): EAGVAQSPRYKIIEKRQSVAFWCNPISGHATLYWYQQILGQGPKLLIQFQNNGVVDDSQLPKDRFSAERLKGVDSTLKIQPAKLEDSAVYLCASSWAPTDTQYFGPGTRLTVL.